This T cell receptor (beta chain) was identified during a study of response to subunit inactivated influenza vaccine. Notes on the study in general: Authors suggested each seasonal flu vaccination may recruit only limited numbers of new T cells.

This clonotype was observed a handful of times. Antigen specificity is unknown. This CDR3 contains 11 residues. V was pared by 4 bases and J by 9 bases, with 8 bases between. Germline assignment: CDR1 KGHDR and CDR2 SFDVKD. One entry per CDR3 protein results from TCRdb running MiXCR on the RT-PCR reads. The sample holds fewer than 700,000 distinct CDR3 sequences; roughly 13% are singletons and the top ten take around 14%. Sequencing used PBMCs from blood, obtained about 40 days after vaccination. The origin of this receptor is a man aged 45-65 years who received an inactivated influenza vaccine. The chain recombines TRBV24-1 with TRBJ1-1, with D hard to call. The CDR3 nucleotides read TGTGCCACCAGTGACGAGGGCCAAGCTTTCTTT. The encoded protein is CATSDEGQAFF.